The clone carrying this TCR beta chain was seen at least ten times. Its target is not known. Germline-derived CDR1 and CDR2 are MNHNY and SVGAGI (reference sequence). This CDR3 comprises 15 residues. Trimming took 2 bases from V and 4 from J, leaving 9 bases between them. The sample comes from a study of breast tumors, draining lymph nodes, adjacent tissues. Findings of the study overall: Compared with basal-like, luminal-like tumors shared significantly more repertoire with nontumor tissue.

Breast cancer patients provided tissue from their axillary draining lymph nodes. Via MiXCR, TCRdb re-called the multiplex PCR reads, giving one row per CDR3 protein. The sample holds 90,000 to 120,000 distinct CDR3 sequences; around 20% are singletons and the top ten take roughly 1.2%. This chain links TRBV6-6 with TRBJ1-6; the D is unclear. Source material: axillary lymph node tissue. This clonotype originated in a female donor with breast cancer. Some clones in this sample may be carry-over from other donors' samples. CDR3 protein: CASSYDARYNSPLHF. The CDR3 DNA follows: TGTGCCAGCAGTTACGACGCAAGGTATAATTCACCCCTCCACTTT.